This T cell receptor (beta chain) derives from a study of cytomegalovirus exposure and HLA in healthy donors. This CDR3 has 13 residues. From germline, CDR1 is MNHEY and CDR2 SVGAGI. With 6 bases clipped from V and 4 bases from J, the junction kept 2 bases outside the gene matches. The PCR made use of 60 Vbeta and 13 Jbeta primers. Data came from immunoSEQ multiplex PCR; TCRdb stores just in-frame clones and leaves some out. Among 170,000 or so clones listed, around 77% were seen once. The chain recombines TRBV6-5 with TRBJ2-7; 11 nucleotides agree with TRBD1. The sequencing sample was made of PBMCs. The sequence was obtained from a woman between 25 and 40 years old in good health and CMV-seronegative. The CDR3 nucleotides are TGTGCCAGCAGAGGACAGGGGGCTTACGAGCAGTACTTC. As protein: CASRGQGAYEQYF.